Shown below are 17 T cell receptor beta chains from a single sample sequenced in a study of cytomegalovirus exposure and HLA in healthy donors. The assay was immunoSEQ multiplex PCR, and TCRdb's table has in-frame clones only and misses some. The sample lists 160,000 or so clones, approximately 84% seen once, with roughly 10% in the top ten. Input material: PBMCs. Every receptor here comes from a man aged 25-40 years in good health and CMV-seropositive.

The rearrangement uses TRBV5-1 and TRBJ1-4; no reliable D call. V lost 0 bases to trimming and J lost 4 bases, with 7 bases between them. In germline, CDR1 is SGHRS, CDR2 YFSETQ. The CDR3 contains 14 residues. CDR3: CASSLEGDNEKLFF. The CDR3 DNA reads TGCGCCAGCAGCTTGGAAGGAGATAATGAAAAACTGTTTTTT.

This clone was observed a few times. This rearrangement joins TRBV5-1 to TRBJ2-7, with unresolved D. Germline values: CDR1 SGHRS, CDR2 YFSETQ. The V gene lost 4 bases and the J gene lost 3 bases, with 8 bases spanning the gap. This CDR3 is 12 amino acids long. CDR3: CASSEKNYEQYF. As DNA, the CDR3 is TGCGCCAGCAGCGAGAAGAACTACGAGCAGTACTTC.

The V call is TRBV29-1, the J call TRBJ2-1; TRBD1 agrees at 8 bases. Losses at the gene ends were 6 bases for V and 3 bases for J; bases not matched to a gene: 1. Germline assignment: CDR1 SQVTM and CDR2 ANQGSEA. The CDR3 runs to 12 residues. CDR3 residues: CSVGQGYNEQFF. The CDR3 DNA sequence: TGCAGCGTAGGACAGGGCTACAATGAGCAGTTCTTC.

This clone came up a few times. This rearrangement joins TRBV28 to TRBJ1-5; no reliable D call. V was shortened by 5 bases and J by 4 bases, with 9 bases between the two germline ends. The germline CDR1 and CDR2 sequences are MDHEN and SYDVKM. The CDR3 loop spans 13 amino acids. The DNA for the CDR3 is TGTGCCAGCAGTCTCCTCAGGAATCAGCCCCAGCATTTT. Its translation: CASSLLRNQPQHF.

The J gene is TRBJ2-1, the V gene TRBV6-4; the D is unclear. In germline, CDR1 is MRHNA, CDR2 SNTAGT. V dropped 0 bases and J dropped 7 bases, with 7 bases sitting between them. The length of the CDR3 is 13 residues. The DNA of the CDR3 is TGTGCCAGCAGTGACTCCTTCGGGAATGAGCAGTTCTTC. This encodes CASSDSFGNEQFF.

The chain combines TRBV9 with TRBJ1-4; a possible D gene is TRBD1 (5 bases). The CDR3 sequence is 16 residues long. Trimming stripped 4 bases from V and 0 bases from J, with 13 bases between. Germline CDR1 reads SGDLS; CDR2 reads YYNGEE. CDR3 DNA sequence: TGTGCCAGCAGCCCGGGGGTGGGTGCAACTAATGAAAAACTGTTTTTT. This codes for CASSPGVGATNEKLFF.

This clone was seen a few times. This chain joins TRBV5-4 and TRBJ1-2, with 9 positions matching TRBD1. The CDR3 consists of 15 residues. V lost 5 bases and J lost 8; bases outside the gene matches: 13. Germline V gene data show CDR1 as SGHNT and CDR2 as YYREEE (reference sequence). The CDR3 region has the DNA TGTGCCAGCAGTAGGGGTAATACAGGGGGCTTAGGCTACACCTTC. This codes for CASSRGNTGGLGYTF.

This clone was seen a handful of times. This chain joins TRBV6-6 and TRBJ2-5; maybe TRBD2 (6 bases). V lost 2 bases and J 10 bases, leaving 17 bases between the germline ends. Germline V gene data show CDR1 as MNHNY and CDR2 as SVGAGI (reference sequence). The CDR3 covers 14 residues. CDR3 amino acids: CASSYEGTFPIQYF. The CDR3 nucleotides read TGTGCCAGCAGTTACGAGGGGACTTTCCCAATCCAGTACTTC.

The genes are TRBV4-1 and TRBJ2-7; TRBD1 aligns across 7 bases. Germline loops: CDR1 MGHRA, CDR2 YSYEKL. The CDR3 length is 17 residues. J lost 3 bases, V lost 0 bases, and 11 bases had no gene match. The CDR3 loop reads CASSQDEGAPVIYEQYF. Written as DNA, the CDR3 is TGCGCCAGCAGCCAAGATGAGGGGGCCCCAGTGATCTACGAGCAGTACTTC.

This clone has ten or more counts. The chain has TRBV10-2 and TRBJ1-6; 11 bases align to TRBD1. The ends lost 6 bases at V and 10 bases at J; junction bases unmatched: 5. Germline V gene sequence: CDR1 WSHSY, CDR2 SAAADI. CDR3 size: 14 residues. This CDR3 is CASSPGQGGSPLHF. The CDR3, as DNA: TGCGCCAGCAGCCCGGGACAGGGGGGATCACCCCTCCACTTT.

The chain employs TRBV5-1 and TRBJ2-1; 9 bases line up with TRBD2. The V gene end was trimmed by 6 bases and the J gene end by 4 bases; junction bases not matched to a gene: 11. The CDR3 extends over 16 amino acids. Germline assignment: CDR1 SGHRS and CDR2 YFSETQ. The CDR3 loop reads CASNIQTSGLYNEQFF. CDR3 sequence (DNA): TGCGCCAGCAACATTCAGACTAGCGGCTTATACAATGAGCAGTTCTTC. The full variable domain, in which reference TRBV5-1 and TRBJ2-1 provide the parts outside the CDR3, is KAGVTQTPRYLIKTRGQQVTLSCSPISGHRSVSWYQQTPGQGLQFLFEYFSETQRNKGNFPGRFSGRQFSNSRSEMNVSTLELGDSALYLCASNIQTSGLYNEQFFGPGTRLTVL.

This sequence joins TRBV21-1 and TRBJ1-5; the table calls TRBD1, which could not be checked here. TRBV21-1 is designated a pseudogene. The length of the CDR3 is 18 residues. Here the CDR3 DNA reads TGTGCCAGCAGCAGTTGGACAGGGGGTCATTATCGCAATCAGCCCCAGCATTTT. It is translated as CASSSWTGGHYRNQPQHF.

The chain carries TRBV9 and TRBJ1-2; the match to TRBD1 covers 8 bases. Germline loops: CDR1 SGDLS, CDR2 YYNGEE. The CDR3 sequence is 14 residues long. After removal of 3 bases from V and 8 bases from J, the junction contained 9 bases not matched to a gene. Here the CDR3 reads CASSETTGDGGYTF. Here the CDR3 DNA reads TGTGCCAGCAGCGAGACGACAGGGGATGGGGGCTACACCTTC.

This clone occurred a few times. The sample holds other DNA sequences that translate to the same CDR3. The chain's CDR3 is CASSQDSYEQYF. DNA of the CDR3: TGTGCCAGCTCTCAGGACTCTTACGAGCAGTACTTC. The rearrangement links TRBV18 to TRBJ2-7, with a possible D match to TRBD2 (5 bases). Per germline, CDR1 KGHSH and CDR2 LQKENI. The V end lost 6 bases, the J end lost 4 bases, and 10 bases lay between the germline ends. This CDR3 spans 12 amino acids.

In its sample, this clone was seen a few times. This chain connects TRBV5-4 to TRBJ1-2; unclear D gene. The germline gives CDR1 SGHNT, CDR2 YYREEE (reference sequence). Trimming stripped 4 bases from V and 8 bases from J, with 15 bases between. The length of the CDR3 is 13 residues. CDR3 sequence reads: CASSPGSGGGYTF. The CDR3 bases are TGTGCCAGCAGCCCCGGGTCGGGAGGGGGCTACACCTTC.

The V and J genes are TRBV4-1 and TRBJ2-7; possible D gene TRBD2, 6 bases. V was trimmed by 3 bases and J by 0 bases, leaving 9 bases between them. Germline lookup yields CDR1 MGHRA and CDR2 YSYEKL. The CDR3 has 14 residues. As DNA, the CDR3 is TGCGCCAGCAGCCAGGTGGGGGGCTCCTACGAGCAGTACTTC. Its protein product is CASSQVGGSYEQYF.

This chain links TRBV18 with TRBJ2-1, with 12 positions matching TRBD2. CDR1 KGHSH and CDR2 LQKENI come from the germline V gene. The J segment lost 0 bases and the V segment lost 3 bases, leaving 3 bases of the junction unmatched. This CDR3 is 17 amino acids long. DNA for the CDR3: TGTGCCAGCTCACCTACTAGCGGGGGGAGCTCCTACAATGAGCAGTTCTTC. Protein: CASSPTSGGSSYNEQFF.